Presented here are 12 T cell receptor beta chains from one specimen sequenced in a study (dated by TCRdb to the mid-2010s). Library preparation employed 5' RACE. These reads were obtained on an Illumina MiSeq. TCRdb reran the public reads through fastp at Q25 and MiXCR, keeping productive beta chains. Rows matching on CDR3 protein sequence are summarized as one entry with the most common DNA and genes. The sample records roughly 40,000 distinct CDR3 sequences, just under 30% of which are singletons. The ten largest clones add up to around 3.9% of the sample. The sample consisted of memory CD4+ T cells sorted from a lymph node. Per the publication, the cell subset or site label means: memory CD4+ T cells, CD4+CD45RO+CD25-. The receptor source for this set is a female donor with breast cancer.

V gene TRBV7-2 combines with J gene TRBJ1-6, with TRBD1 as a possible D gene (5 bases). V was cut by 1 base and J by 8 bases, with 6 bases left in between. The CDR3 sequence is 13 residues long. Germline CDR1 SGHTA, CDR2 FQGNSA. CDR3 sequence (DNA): TGTGCCAGCAGCTTAGGGGGCCATTCACCCCTCCACTTT. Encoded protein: CASSLGGHSPLHF.

In DNA form, the CDR3 reads TGTGCCAGCAGCTTAGTTATATGGAACACTGAAGCTTTCTTT. This translates into CASSLVIWNTEAFF. J is TRBJ1-1 and V is TRBV7-2, with unresolved D. Germline V gives CDR1 SGHTA, CDR2 FQGNSA. The CDR3 runs to 14 residues. Trimming took 1 base from V and 1 from J, leaving 7 bases between them.

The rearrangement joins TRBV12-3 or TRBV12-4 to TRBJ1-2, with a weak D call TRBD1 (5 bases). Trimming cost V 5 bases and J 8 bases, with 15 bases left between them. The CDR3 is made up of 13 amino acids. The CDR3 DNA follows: TGTGCCAGCAGTCTTGGGGGGGTTGGCGGCTACACCTTC. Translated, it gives CASSLGGVGGYTF.

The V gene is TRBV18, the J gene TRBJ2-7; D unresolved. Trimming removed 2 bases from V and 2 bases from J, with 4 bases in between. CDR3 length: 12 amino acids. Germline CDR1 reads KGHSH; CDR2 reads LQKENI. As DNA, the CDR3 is TGTGCCAGCTCACCAGGGCCCTACGAGCAGTACTTC. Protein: CASSPGPYEQYF.

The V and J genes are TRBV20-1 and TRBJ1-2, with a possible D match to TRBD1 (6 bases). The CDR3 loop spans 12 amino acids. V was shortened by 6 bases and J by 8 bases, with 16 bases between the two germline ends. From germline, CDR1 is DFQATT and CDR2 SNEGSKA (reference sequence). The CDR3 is CSAIMGAGGYTF. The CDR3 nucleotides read TGCAGTGCAATCATGGGGGCGGGCGGCTACACCTTC.

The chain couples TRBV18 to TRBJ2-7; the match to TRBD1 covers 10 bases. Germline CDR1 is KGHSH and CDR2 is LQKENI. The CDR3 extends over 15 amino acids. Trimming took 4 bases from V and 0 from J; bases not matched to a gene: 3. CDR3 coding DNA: TGTGCCAGCTCACAGGGACAGGGGTACTCCTACGAGCAGTACTTC. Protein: CASSQGQGYSYEQYF. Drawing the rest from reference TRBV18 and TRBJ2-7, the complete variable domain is NAGVMQNPRHLVRRRGQEARLRCSPMKGHSHVYWYRQLPEEGLKFMVYLQKENIIDESGMPKERFSAEFPKEGPSILRIQQVVRGDSAAYFCASSQGQGYSYEQYFGPGTRLTVT.

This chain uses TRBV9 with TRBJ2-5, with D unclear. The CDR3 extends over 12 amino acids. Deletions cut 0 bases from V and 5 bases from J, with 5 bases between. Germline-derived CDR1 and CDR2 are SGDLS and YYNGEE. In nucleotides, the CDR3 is TGTGCCAGCAGCGTAGATCGGGAGACCCAGTACTTC. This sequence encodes CASSVDRETQYF.

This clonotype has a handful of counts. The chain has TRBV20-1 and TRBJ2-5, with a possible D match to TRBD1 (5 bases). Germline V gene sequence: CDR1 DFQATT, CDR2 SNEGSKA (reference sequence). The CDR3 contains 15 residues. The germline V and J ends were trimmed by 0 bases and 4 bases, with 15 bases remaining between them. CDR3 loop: CSARDTARVRETQYF. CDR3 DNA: TGCAGTGCTAGAGATACCGCCAGGGTTCGAGAGACCCAGTACTTC.

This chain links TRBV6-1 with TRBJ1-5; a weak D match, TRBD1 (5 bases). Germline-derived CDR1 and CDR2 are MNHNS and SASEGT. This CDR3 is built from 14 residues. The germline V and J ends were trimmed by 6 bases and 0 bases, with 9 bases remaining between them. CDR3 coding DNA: TGTGCCAGCAGCCAGGGATATAGCAATCAGCCCCAGCATTTT. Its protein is CASSQGYSNQPQHF.

CDR3 region: CASSLGSGSGDTQYF. DNA for the CDR3: TGTGCCAGCAGCTTAGGAAGCGGGAGTGGGGATACGCAGTATTTT. V gene TRBV7-2 combines with J gene TRBJ2-3; 8 nucleotides align to TRBD2. Germline-derived CDR1 and CDR2 are SGHTA and FQGNSA. V trimming: 1 base; J trimming: 6 bases; junction bases outside the gene matches: 6. The CDR3 is 15 amino acids.

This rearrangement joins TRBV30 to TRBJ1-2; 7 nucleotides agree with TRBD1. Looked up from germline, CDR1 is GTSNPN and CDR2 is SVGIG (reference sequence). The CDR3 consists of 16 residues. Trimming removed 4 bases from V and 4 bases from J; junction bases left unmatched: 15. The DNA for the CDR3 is TGTGCCTGGACCAAGGACGCGGGACAGACACTCTATGGCTACACCTTC. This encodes CAWTKDAGQTLYGYTF.

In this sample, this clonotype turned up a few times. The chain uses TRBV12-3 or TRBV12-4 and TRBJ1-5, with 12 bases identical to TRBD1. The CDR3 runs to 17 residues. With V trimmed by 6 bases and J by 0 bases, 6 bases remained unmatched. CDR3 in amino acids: CASSRDRGPNSNQPQHF. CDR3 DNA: TGTGCCAGCAGCCGGGACAGGGGGCCTAATAGCAATCAGCCCCAGCATTTT.